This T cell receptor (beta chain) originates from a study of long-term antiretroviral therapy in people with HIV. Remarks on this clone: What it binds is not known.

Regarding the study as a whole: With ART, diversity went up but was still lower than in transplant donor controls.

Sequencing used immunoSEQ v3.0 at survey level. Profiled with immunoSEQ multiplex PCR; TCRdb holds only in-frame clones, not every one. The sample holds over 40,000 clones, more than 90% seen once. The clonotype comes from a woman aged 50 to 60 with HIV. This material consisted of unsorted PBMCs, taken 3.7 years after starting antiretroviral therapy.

The CDR3 reads CASTIAQQGTEAFF. In nucleotides, the CDR3 is TGTGCCAGCACCATAGCCCAACAGGGGACTGAAGCTTTCTTT. This rearrangement joins TRBV6-5 to TRBJ1-1; 7 positions match TRBD1. Germline V lookup: CDR1 MNHEY, CDR2 SVGAGI. This CDR3 is built from 14 residues. The V and J ends lost 7 bases and 5 bases, in that order; junction bases with no gene match: 10.